The rows below give T cell receptor beta chains drawn from one sample of a study of cytomegalovirus exposure and HLA in healthy donors. Profiled with immunoSEQ multiplex PCR; TCRdb holds only in-frame clones, not every one. The repertoire includes more than 95,000 clones, roughly 76% of them detected once, and 6.9% sits in the top ten. Input material: PBMCs. These receptor sequences come from a man aged 25-45 years in good health and CMV-seropositive. Both conserved end residues are part of each CDR3. The D gene is left open where the match is weak. The size field is filled for only some rows; it gives once, few, many or a size class.

d_call j_call v_call clone_size cdr3_nt cdr3_aa
TRBD1 TRBJ2-3 TRBV2 NA TGTGCCAGCACGGTAGAGACAGGGTCAACAGATACGCAGTATTTT CASTVETGSTDTQYF
TRBD2 TRBJ2-5 TRBV30 NA TGTGCCTGGAGTTCCCCGGGACTAGCGGGGGGCCACCAAGAGACCCAGTACTTC CAWSSPGLAGGHQETQYF
TRBD1 TRBJ1-3 TRBV18 NA TGTGCCAGCTCCGACCTCAGACAGGGAGGAGGAAACACCATATATTTT CASSDLRQGGGNTIYF
NA TRBJ2-7 TRBV30 few TGTGCCTGTAGCCAACGGGACAACCCCCTGCGCGAGCAGTACTTC CACSQRDNPLREQYF
TRBD2 TRBJ2-3 TRBV12-5 once TGTGCTAGTGGTTTGGTTTTTTCCCCTCCTAGCGGGGTTAGCACAGATACGCAGTATTTT CASGLVFSPPSGVSTDTQYF
NA TRBJ1-2 TRBV29-1 once TGCAGCGTTGATGTCCAGAAGTATGGCTACACCTTC CSVDVQKYGYTF
TRBD1 TRBJ1-4 TRBV7-7 NA TGTGCTAGCAGCTTCTGTGGGGACAGGGAGTCATGCAGAGAAAAACTGTTTTTT CASSFCGDRESCREKLFF
NA TRBJ1-1 TRBV29-1 NA TGCAGCGGCGAAAGGGGTATGAACACTGAAGCTTTCTTT CSGERGMNTEAFF
NA TRBJ2-3 TRBV18 NA TGTGCCAGCTCACCACCCCCAGGCACAGATACGCAGTATTTT CASSPPPGTDTQYF
NA TRBJ1-6 TRBV7-3 NA TGTGCCAGCAGCTTAGGCGTCGGGGGATTAGGTTCACCCCTCCACTTT CASSLGVGGLGSPLHF